A single sample gave rise to the 29 T cell receptor beta chains below, sequenced in a study of blood T cells in healthy people across ages. A second PCR, run for roughly 7 to 12 cycles, used a sample-barcoded 5' primer plus a J-beta primer mix. TCRdb recomputed calls from the 5' RACE reads with MiXCR, one row per CDR3 protein. The sample includes 800,000 to 950,000 distinct CDR3 sequences, around 49% of them seen just once. The specimen sequenced was blood. The receptors here all came from a man aged 25-40 years in good health.

The rearrangement links TRBV18 to TRBJ1-5; a possible D gene is TRBD1 (5 bases). Germline loops: CDR1 KGHSH, CDR2 LQKENI. The CDR3 spans 16 residues. V was cut by 3 bases and J by 2 bases, with 14 bases left in between. The CDR3 here is CASSPFEGQGNQPQHF. The CDR3 DNA reads TGTGCCAGCTCACCTTTTGAGGGGCAAGGCAATCAGCCCCAGCATTTT.

This clonotype was seen a few times. V and J are TRBV29-1 and TRBJ2-3; D perhaps matches TRBD2 (7 bases). The CDR3 covers 14 residues. V was trimmed by 6 bases and J by 2 bases, leaving 15 bases between them. CDR1 is SQVTM and CDR2 is ANQGSEA in the germline V gene. Here the CDR3 reads CSVQRGGLTDTQYF. In nucleotides, the CDR3 is TGCAGCGTCCAACGCGGGGGCCTCACAGATACGCAGTATTTT.

About this clonotype itself: An end of the junction does not agree with germline; a read error may underlie this. The chain links TRBV9 to TRBJ2-2, with a tentative D call TRBD1 (6 bases). Germline lookup yields CDR1 SGDLS and CDR2 YYNGEE. The CDR3 is made up of 14 amino acids. CDR3 protein: CASSRTVNTRELFF. The CDR3 DNA sequence: TGTGCCAGCAGCCGGACAGTGAACACCAGGGAGCTGTTTTTT.

The sample holds a few counts of this clonotype. The V and J genes are TRBV4-1 and TRBJ2-3; D is undetermined. Per the germline V gene, CDR1 is MGHRA and CDR2 is YSYEKL. Trimming took off 0 bases at V and 5 bases at J, with 9 bases between the two ends. This CDR3 is 14 amino acids long. CDR3 nucleotide sequence: TGCGCCAGCAGCCAAGAACCCAAGGGAGATACGCAGTATTTT. It translates to CASSQEPKGDTQYF.

The chain has TRBV7-9 and TRBJ1-2; D is perhaps TRBD1 (6 bases). V gave up 5 bases and J gave up 2 bases, with 12 bases separating them. Germline CDR1 and CDR2: SEHNR and FQNEAQ (reference sequence). This CDR3 spans 14 amino acids. CDR3 coding DNA: TGTGCCAGCAGCCCAGGGGCTCTCAACTATGGCTACACCTTC. Protein: CASSPGALNYGYTF.

CDR3 loop: CASSLSGDGVGTQYF. DNA for the CDR3: TGTGCCAGCAGTCTAAGCGGGGACGGGGTTGGTACGCAGTATTTT. The genes are TRBV27 and TRBJ2-3; TRBD2 aligns across 7 bases. CDR1 MNHEY and CDR2 SMNVEV come from the germline V gene (reference sequence). V was clipped by 5 bases and J by 8 bases; unmatched bases: 13. The CDR3 spans 15 residues.

The chain employs TRBV4-3 and TRBJ1-1, with a weak D call TRBD1 (6 bases). V lost 3 bases, J lost 3 bases, and 23 bases lay in between. The CDR3 is 18 amino acids. Looked up from germline, CDR1 is LGHNA and CDR2 is YSLEER. CDR3 sequence: CASSQGAHFGAGDTEAFF. For the CDR3, the DNA is TGCGCCAGCAGCCAGGGGGCCCATTTCGGAGCTGGGGACACTGAAGCTTTCTTT.

The rearrangement links TRBV4-3 to TRBJ2-7, with a possible D match to TRBD1 (6 bases). The CDR3 totals 15 residues. Germline assignment: CDR1 LGHNA and CDR2 YSLEER. With 1 base removed from V and 4 bases from J, the gap between germline ends came to 14 bases. In nucleotides, the CDR3 is TGCGCCAGCAGCCAAGGAGGGGGTGGGGTGTACGAGCAGTACTTC. Its protein is CASSQGGGGVYEQYF.

This chain joins TRBV5-1 and TRBJ2-7; the D call may be TRBD1 or TRBD2 (6 bases each). V lost 0 bases, J lost 0 bases, and 13 bases lay in between. Germline V gives CDR1 SGHRS, CDR2 YFSETQ. This CDR3 is 16 amino acids long. CDR3: CASSLASGAFSYEQYF. The CDR3 DNA sequence: TGCGCCAGCAGCTTGGCATCGGGGGCCTTCTCCTACGAGCAGTACTTC.

This chain uses TRBV6-5 with TRBJ2-2, with 9 bases identical to TRBD1. From germline, CDR1 is MNHEY and CDR2 SVGAGI. Trimming removed 6 bases from V and 14 bases from J; junction bases left unmatched: 13. CDR3 length equals 14 residues. CDR3 sequence: CASRSGTGHPKLFF. The CDR3 DNA reads TGTGCCAGCAGATCCGGGACAGGGCACCCCAAACTGTTTTTT.

This clonotype was found many times. The chain joins TRBV12-3 or TRBV12-4 to TRBJ2-3; D is uncertain. The CDR3 totals 14 residues. With 1 base removed from V and 1 base from J, the gap between germline ends came to 6 bases. The CDR3 sequence: CASSLESGTDTQYF. The DNA of the CDR3 is TGTGCCAGCAGTTTAGAATCCGGCACAGATACGCAGTATTTT.

The CDR3 nucleotides read TGTGCCAGCAGCTTACCCCGACAGGGGCAAGAGACCCAGTACTTC. Translated, it gives CASSLPRQGQETQYF. The chain joins TRBV7-8 to TRBJ2-5; 8 bases fit TRBD1. CDR3 length equals 15 residues. Germline CDR1 is SGHVS and CDR2 is FQNEAQ. V gave up 2 bases and J gave up 2 bases; unmatched junction bases: 4.

V and J are TRBV10-3 and TRBJ2-1; D unresolved. Germline V gene lookup returns CDR1 ENHRY and CDR2 SYGVKD. The germline V and J ends were trimmed by 5 bases and 0 bases, with 11 bases remaining between them. The CDR3 is made up of 15 amino acids. CDR3 sequence (DNA): TGTGCCATCAGTCGACCGCTAAGCTCCTACAATGAGCAGTTCTTC. Translation gives CAISRPLSSYNEQFF.

This clonotype was observed a handful of times. The chain recombines TRBV28 with TRBJ2-7; TRBD1 agrees at 8 bases. With V trimmed by 5 bases and J by 0 bases, 6 bases remained unmatched. The CDR3 sequence is 15 residues long. CDR1 is MDHEN, CDR2 SYDVKM, per germline. CDR3 residues: CASSMTGTGSYEQYF. DNA for the CDR3: TGTGCCAGCAGTATGACCGGGACAGGCTCCTACGAGCAGTACTTC.

This clonotype turned up a few times. This sequence may be a read error, since a much larger clone differs from it by one base. The CDR3 is CAASDRSGPGGPNEQFF. In DNA form, the CDR3 reads TGTGCCGCCAGTGATCGTAGCGGGCCGGGTGGTCCCAATGAGCAGTTCTTC. V gene TRBV24-1 combines with J gene TRBJ2-1; 7 nucleotides match TRBD2. Germline V gene sequence: CDR1 KGHDR, CDR2 SFDVKD. The CDR3 is 17 amino acids.

The chain is built from TRBV3-1 and TRBJ2-7; 8 positions match TRBD1. With V trimmed by 4 bases and J by 0 bases, 8 bases remained unmatched. Looked up from germline, CDR1 is LGHDT and CDR2 is YNNKEL (reference sequence). The CDR3 length is 16 residues. CDR3 amino acids: CASSPPGQASSYEQYF. The CDR3, as DNA: TGTGCCAGCAGCCCGCCGGGACAGGCGAGCTCCTACGAGCAGTACTTC.

The chain employs TRBV20-1 and TRBJ1-4; 7 positions match TRBD1. CDR1 is DFQATT and CDR2 is SNEGSKA in the germline V gene (reference sequence). The length of the CDR3 is 13 residues. Germline trimming cut 6 bases from V and 8 bases from J; bases unmatched to any gene: 9. CDR3 coding DNA: TGCAGTGCGCCCGACAGGGTAGGGGAAAAACTGTTTTTT. It encodes CSAPDRVGEKLFF.

In its sample, this clonotype was seen once. The V and J genes are TRBV2 and TRBJ1-1; D call uncertain. CDR3 length: 13 amino acids. Germline V gene data show CDR1 as SNHLY and CDR2 as FYNNEI. With 2 bases removed from V and 0 bases from J, the gap between germline ends came to 4 bases. The CDR3 bases are TGTGCCAGCAGTGAACCGCTGAACACTGAAGCTTTCTTT. It is translated as CASSEPLNTEAFF.

The chain employs TRBV14 and TRBJ2-3, with D tentatively TRBD2 (5 bases). The ends were cut back, 0 bases at V and 6 bases at J, with 10 bases in the middle. The CDR3 length is 14 residues. The germline V gene encodes CDR1 SGHDN and CDR2 FVKESK. The CDR3 spells CASSQDAGPDTQYF. In nucleotides, the CDR3 is TGTGCCAGCAGCCAAGACGCGGGCCCCGATACGCAGTATTTT. Based on the CDR3 plus reference TRBV14 and TRBJ2-3, the full variable domain is EAGVTQFPSHSVIEKGQTVTLRCDPISGHDNLYWYRRVMGKEIKFLLHFVKESKQDESGMPNNRFLAERTGGTYSTLKVQPAELEDSGVYFCASSQDAGPDTQYFGPGTRLTVL.

The sample holds a few counts of this clonotype. The chain joins TRBV6-1 to TRBJ2-7; D uncertain. CDR3 length: 14 residues. The V end was cut by 6 bases, the J end by 2 bases, with 14 bases between. In germline, CDR1 is MNHNS, CDR2 SASEGT. The CDR3 spells CASRFGQPPYEQYF. CDR3 DNA: TGTGCCAGCAGGTTTGGGCAACCCCCCTACGAGCAGTACTTC.

This clonotype occurred a few times. The chain is built from TRBV7-2 and TRBJ2-3; D is ambiguous. The V end lost 8 bases, the J end lost 0 bases, and 15 bases lay between the germline ends. This CDR3 has 15 residues. The germline CDR1 and CDR2 sequences are SGHTA and FQGNSA. The CDR3 region is CASPPPVPSTDTQYF. The CDR3 DNA reads as TGTGCCAGCCCCCCTCCGGTCCCTAGCACAGATACGCAGTATTTT.

This clonotype came up a few times. The genes are TRBV20-1 and TRBJ2-7; 9 bases fit TRBD1. From germline, CDR1 is DFQATT and CDR2 SNEGSKA (reference sequence). The V gene end was trimmed by 5 bases and the J gene end by 1 base; junction bases not matched to a gene: 3. The CDR3 contains 13 residues. The CDR3 reads CSAAGTGSYEQYF. CDR3 nucleotides: TGCAGTGCTGCCGGGACAGGGTCCTACGAGCAGTACTTC.

The rearrangement uses TRBV29-1 and TRBJ2-7, with D possibly being TRBD2 (7 bases). The DNA end lines up better with TRBJ2-4; the J call may be wrong. The CDR3 is 14 amino acids. Germline V gene sequence: CDR1 SQVTM, CDR2 ANQGSEA. In nucleotides, the CDR3 is TGCAGCGTTGCCCAGGGAGGGGGCAAAAACATTCAGTACTTC. Translated, it gives CSVAQGGGKNIQYF.

V gene TRBV7-8 combines with J gene TRBJ2-4; the D gene is possibly TRBD1 (6 bases). The CDR3 covers 18 residues. Deletions cut 5 bases from V and 1 base from J, with 21 bases between. The V gene's germline CDR1 is SGHVS and CDR2 FQNEAQ. CDR3 bases: TGTGCCAGCAGCCCCCCTAAGGCAGGGGCGGCTGCCAAAAACATTCAGTACTTC. It specifies CASSPPKAGAAAKNIQYF.

The rearrangement uses TRBV9 and TRBJ2-5; D possibly uses TRBD1 or TRBD2 (5 bases each). Per the germline V gene, CDR1 is SGDLS and CDR2 is YYNGEE. CDR3 size: 17 residues. V lost 1 base, J lost 2 bases, and 18 bases lay in between. CDR3 bases: TGTGCCAGCAGCGTACCCTTACGGGACCCCTTTCAAGAGACCCAGTACTTC. Its translation: CASSVPLRDPFQETQYF.

The J gene is TRBJ2-1, the V gene TRBV12-3 or TRBV12-4; 7 positions agree with TRBD1. This CDR3 region has 13 residues. V lost 6 bases, J lost 12 bases, and 11 bases stayed unmatched. In DNA form, the CDR3 reads TGTGCCAGCAGAAACTCAGGGGGTTCACGGCAGTTCTTC. It specifies CASRNSGGSRQFF.

The chain carries TRBV7-9 and TRBJ2-4; TRBD2 matches at 7 bases. The CDR3 has 16 residues. J gave up 0 bases and V 2 bases, and 4 bases lay outside the gene matches. The germline V gene encodes CDR1 SEHNR and CDR2 FQNEAQ (reference sequence). DNA for the CDR3: TGTGCCAGCAGCTTACTGGCGGGGGTAGCCAAAAACATTCAGTACTTC. This codes for CASSLLAGVAKNIQYF.

The V and J genes are TRBV4-3 and TRBJ1-6; no reliable D call. The V end lost 1 base, the J end lost 0 bases, and 10 bases lay between the germline ends. CDR3 length: 17 amino acids. The germline CDR1 and CDR2 sequences are LGHNA and YSLEER. The CDR3 region has the DNA TGCGCCAGCAGCCAAGGGAGCCCGAGCTCCTATAATTCACCCCTCCACTTT. Its protein is CASSQGSPSSYNSPLHF.

This clonotype was counted a few times. CDR3 sequence reads: CASTRQSGNSGYTF. As DNA, the CDR3 is TGTGCCAGCACTAGACAGTCTGGGAATAGTGGCTACACCTTC. The gene calls are TRBV28 and TRBJ1-2; possible D gene TRBD1, 5 bases. This CDR3 is built from 14 residues. Germline CDR1 reads MDHEN; CDR2 reads SYDVKM. V was cut by 7 bases and J by 7 bases, with 19 bases left in between.